This section outlines one TCR beta chain sequence together with its context. The sample belongs to a study of blood T cell repertoires in COVID-19. Study overall: Acute and convalescent COVID-19 specimens originated in the United States, Italy and Spain.

In the authors' workflow: Quantification of nucleated cells was approximated via reference gene primer amplification. Produced via immunoSEQ multiplex PCR; TCRdb's table is partial and in-frame only. The DNA was the basis for D and trimming; V, J and clone size are from that table. This sample has about 130,000 clones; 85% occur once, and the top ten carry 25% to 30%. The CDR3 extends over 14 amino acids. V was clipped by 2 bases and J by 4 bases, with 11 bases between them. Per germline, CDR1 SEHNR and CDR2 FQNEAQ (reference sequence). This clonotype was sampled from a woman at least 80 years old with acute or convalescent COVID-19. Sequences were obtained from peripheral blood. This rearrangement joins TRBV7-9 to TRBJ1-1; D is unclear. For the CDR3, the DNA is TGTGCCAGCAGCTTATCATCAGGTTCCACTGAAGCTTTCTTT. Its protein is CASSLSSGSTEAFF. Complete variable domain (other parts from reference TRBV7-9 and TRBJ1-1): DTGVSQNPRHKITKRGQNVTFRCDPISEHNRLYWYRQTLGQGPEFLTYFQNEAQLEKSRLLSDRFSAERPKGSFSTLEIQRTEQGDSAMYLCASSLSSGSTEAFFGQGTRLTVV.